This T cell receptor beta chain was sequenced for a study of blood T cell repertoires in COVID-19. Study background: Sites in the United States, Italy and Spain provided acute and convalescent COVID-19 samples. Nucleic acid was either cDNA or gDNA, and it came from T cells, B-cell-depleted T cells, or PBMCs.

The CDR3 runs to 15 residues. V lost 3 bases and J lost 2; bases outside the gene matches: 5. CDR1 and CDR2 (germline): SQVTM, ANQGSEA. The table came from immunoSEQ multiplex PCR; TCRdb's copy has only in-frame clones and leaves some out. The sample holds around 300,000 clones, approximately 85% seen once. Sequences were obtained from peripheral blood. The receptor's source is a human donor in a cohort sampled during active COVID-19. The V call is TRBV29-1, the J call TRBJ2-5, with TRBD2 matching over 11 bases. The CDR3 region is CSVDSVAGGQETQYF. Here the CDR3 DNA reads TGCAGCGTTGACTCGGTAGCGGGGGGGCAAGAGACCCAGTACTTC.